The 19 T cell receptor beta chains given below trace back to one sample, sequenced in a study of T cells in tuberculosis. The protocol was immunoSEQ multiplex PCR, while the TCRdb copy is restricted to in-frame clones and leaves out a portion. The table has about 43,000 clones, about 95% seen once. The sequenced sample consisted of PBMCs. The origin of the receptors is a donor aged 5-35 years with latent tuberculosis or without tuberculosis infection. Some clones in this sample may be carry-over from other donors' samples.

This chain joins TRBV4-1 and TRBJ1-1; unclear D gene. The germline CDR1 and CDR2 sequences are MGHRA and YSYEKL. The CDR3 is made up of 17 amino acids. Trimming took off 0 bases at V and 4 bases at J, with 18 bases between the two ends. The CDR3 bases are TGCGCCAGCAGCCAAGAAGCGTCGAGCGGGGTCTTCACTGAAGCTTTCTTT. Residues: CASSQEASSGVFTEAFF.

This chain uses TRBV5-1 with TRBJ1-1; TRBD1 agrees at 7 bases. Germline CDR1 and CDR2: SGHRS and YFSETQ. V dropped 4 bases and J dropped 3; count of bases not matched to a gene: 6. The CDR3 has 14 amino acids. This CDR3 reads CASSARDSYTEAFF. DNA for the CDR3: TGCGCCAGCAGCGCACGGGACAGCTACACTGAAGCTTTCTTT.

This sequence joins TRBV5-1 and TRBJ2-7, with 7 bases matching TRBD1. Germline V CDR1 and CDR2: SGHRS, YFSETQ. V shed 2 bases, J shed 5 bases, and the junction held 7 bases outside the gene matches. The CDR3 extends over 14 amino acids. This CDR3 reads CASSFRTGADEQYF. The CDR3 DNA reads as TGCGCCAGCAGCTTTAGGACAGGCGCTGACGAGCAGTACTTC.

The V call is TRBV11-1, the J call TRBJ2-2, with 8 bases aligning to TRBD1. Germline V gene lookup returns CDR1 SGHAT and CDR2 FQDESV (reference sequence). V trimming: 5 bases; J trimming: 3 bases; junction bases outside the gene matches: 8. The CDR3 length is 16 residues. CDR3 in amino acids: CASSRQGLRDTGELFF. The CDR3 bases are TGTGCCAGCAGCCGACAGGGGCTCAGGGACACCGGGGAGCTGTTTTTT.

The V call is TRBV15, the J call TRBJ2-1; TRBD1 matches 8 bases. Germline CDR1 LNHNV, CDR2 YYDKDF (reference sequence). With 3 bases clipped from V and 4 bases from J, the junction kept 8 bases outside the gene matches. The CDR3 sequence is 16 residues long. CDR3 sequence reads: CATSSPGTGPYNEQFF. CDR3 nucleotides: TGTGCCACCAGCAGCCCCGGGACAGGACCATACAATGAGCAGTTCTTC.

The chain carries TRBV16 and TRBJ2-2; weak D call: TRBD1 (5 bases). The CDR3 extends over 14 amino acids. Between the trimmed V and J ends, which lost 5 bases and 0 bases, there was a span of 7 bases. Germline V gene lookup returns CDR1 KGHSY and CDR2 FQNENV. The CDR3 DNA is TGTGCCAGCAGCTTGACAGCGAACACCGGGGAGCTGTTTTTT. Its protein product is CASSLTANTGELFF.

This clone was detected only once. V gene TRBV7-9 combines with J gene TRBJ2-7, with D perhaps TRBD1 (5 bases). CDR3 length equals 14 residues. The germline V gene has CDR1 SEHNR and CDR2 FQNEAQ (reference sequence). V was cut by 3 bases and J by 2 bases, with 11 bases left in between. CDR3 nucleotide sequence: TGTGCCAGCAGCTTGATGGACAACACCTACGAGCAGTACTTC. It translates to CASSLMDNTYEQYF.

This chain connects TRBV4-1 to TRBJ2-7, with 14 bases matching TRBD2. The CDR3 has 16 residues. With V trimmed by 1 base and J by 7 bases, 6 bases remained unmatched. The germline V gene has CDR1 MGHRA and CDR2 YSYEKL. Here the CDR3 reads CASSQATTSGRVEQYF. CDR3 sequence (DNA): TGCGCCAGCAGCCAAGCGACGACTAGCGGGAGGGTAGAGCAGTACTTC.

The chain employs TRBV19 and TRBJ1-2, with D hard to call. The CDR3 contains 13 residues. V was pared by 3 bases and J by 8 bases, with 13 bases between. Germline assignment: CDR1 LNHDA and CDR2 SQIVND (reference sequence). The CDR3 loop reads CASSISFGGGYTF. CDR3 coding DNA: TGTGCCAGTAGTATTTCCTTCGGCGGCGGCTACACCTTC.

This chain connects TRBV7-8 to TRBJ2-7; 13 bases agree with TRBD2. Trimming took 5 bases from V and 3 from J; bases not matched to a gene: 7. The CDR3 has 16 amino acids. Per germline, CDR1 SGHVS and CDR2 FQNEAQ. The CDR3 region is CASSVGTSGKSYEQYF. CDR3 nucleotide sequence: TGTGCCAGCAGCGTTGGGACTAGCGGGAAGAGCTACGAGCAGTACTTC.

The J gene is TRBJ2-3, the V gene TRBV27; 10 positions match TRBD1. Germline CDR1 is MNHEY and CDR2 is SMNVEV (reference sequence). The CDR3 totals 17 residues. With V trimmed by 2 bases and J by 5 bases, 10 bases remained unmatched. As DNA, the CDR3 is TGTGCCAGCAGTTTACGCACCGGGACAGGGGTTGAAGATACGCAGTATTTT. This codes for CASSLRTGTGVEDTQYF.

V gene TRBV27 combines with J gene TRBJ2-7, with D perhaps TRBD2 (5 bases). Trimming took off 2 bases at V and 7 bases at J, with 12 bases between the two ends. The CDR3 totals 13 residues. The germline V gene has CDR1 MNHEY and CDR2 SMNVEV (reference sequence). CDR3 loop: CASSLVFTGEQYF. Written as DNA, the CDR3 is TGTGCCAGCAGTTTAGTATTCACGGGAGAGCAGTACTTC.

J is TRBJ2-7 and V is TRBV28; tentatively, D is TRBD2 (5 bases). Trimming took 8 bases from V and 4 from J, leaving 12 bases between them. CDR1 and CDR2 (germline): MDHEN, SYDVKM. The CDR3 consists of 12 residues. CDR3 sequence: CASAPRGYEQYF. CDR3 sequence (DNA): TGTGCCAGCGCCCCCCGGGGATACGAGCAGTACTTC.

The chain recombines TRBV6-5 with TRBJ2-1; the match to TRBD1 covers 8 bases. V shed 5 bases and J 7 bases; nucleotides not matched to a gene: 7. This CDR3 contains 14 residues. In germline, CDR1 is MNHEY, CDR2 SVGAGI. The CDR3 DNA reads TGTGCCAGCAGTCGGACAGGGAATCGGAATGAGCAGTTCTTC. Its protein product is CASSRTGNRNEQFF.

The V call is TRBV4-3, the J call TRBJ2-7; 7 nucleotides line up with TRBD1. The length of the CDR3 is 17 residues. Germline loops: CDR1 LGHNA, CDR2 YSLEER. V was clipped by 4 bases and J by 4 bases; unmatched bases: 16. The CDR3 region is CASSRIRGTGAGYEQYF. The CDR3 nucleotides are TGCGCCAGCAGCCGAATCCGGGGAACAGGGGCAGGATACGAGCAGTACTTC.

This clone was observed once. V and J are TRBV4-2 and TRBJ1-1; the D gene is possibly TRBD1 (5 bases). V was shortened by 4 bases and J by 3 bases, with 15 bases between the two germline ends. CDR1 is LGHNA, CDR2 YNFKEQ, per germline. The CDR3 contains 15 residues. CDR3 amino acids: CASSLLAGGDTEAFF. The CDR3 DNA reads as TGTGCCAGCAGCCTTCTCGCGGGGGGGGACACTGAAGCTTTCTTT.

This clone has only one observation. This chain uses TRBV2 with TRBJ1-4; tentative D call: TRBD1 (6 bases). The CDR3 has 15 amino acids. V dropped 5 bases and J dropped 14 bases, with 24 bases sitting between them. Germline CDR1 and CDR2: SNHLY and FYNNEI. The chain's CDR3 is CASSPRQAVAWGLFF. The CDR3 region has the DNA TGTGCCAGCAGTCCCAGACAGGCGGTCGCTTGGGGGCTGTTTTTT.

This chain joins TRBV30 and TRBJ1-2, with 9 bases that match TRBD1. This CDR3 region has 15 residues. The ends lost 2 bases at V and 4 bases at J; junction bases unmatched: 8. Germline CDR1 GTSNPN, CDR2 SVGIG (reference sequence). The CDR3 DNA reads TGTGCCTGGAGTCCGGGACAGGGTATCGTCTATGGCTACACCTTC. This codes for CAWSPGQGIVYGYTF.

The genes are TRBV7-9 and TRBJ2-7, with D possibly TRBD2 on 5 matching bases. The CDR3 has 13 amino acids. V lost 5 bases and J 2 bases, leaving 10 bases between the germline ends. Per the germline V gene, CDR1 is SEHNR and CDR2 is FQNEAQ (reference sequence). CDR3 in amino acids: CASSPGVPYEQYF. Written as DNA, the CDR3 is TGTGCCAGCAGCCCCGGGGTACCCTACGAGCAGTACTTC.